This entry concerns a single T cell receptor beta chain. The antigen is not known. Stated time point: blood 2 weeks post-SBRT. Documented treatment: 15 Gy SBRT to primary tumor, nephrectomy 4 weeks later. Blood was sampled at baseline, 2 weeks and 4 weeks after SBRT. The tumor was a clear cell renal cell carcinoma. The source of the sample is a study of radiation and T cells in renal cell carcinoma. Germline CDR1 is LNHDA and CDR2 is SQIVND (reference sequence). J gave up 1 base and V 3 bases, and 2 bases lay outside the gene matches. This CDR3 is built from 15 residues. Study-wide points: From baseline, blood top tumor clonotypes peaked at 2 weeks post-radiation.

Here immunoSEQ multiplex PCR was the method, and the copy in TCRdb shows in-frame clones only, minus some. The sample lists roughly 130,000 clones; approximately 90% were seen once. Sequencing was performed on blood, taken from a patient whose treatment included radiotherapy and nephrectomy. This receptor was obtained from a woman in her seventies with renal cell carcinoma. The gene calls are TRBV19 and TRBJ2-1, with 8 bases that match TRBD2. DNA of the CDR3: TGTGCCAGTAGTATCAGCGGGGGTTCCTACAATGAGCAGTTCTTC. Residues: CASSISGGSYNEQFF.